This T cell receptor beta chain was identified in a study of cytomegalovirus exposure and HLA in healthy donors. Whole-study context: The roughly 120 million unique TCR beta sequences, from roughly 170 million T cells, were found by an earlier analysis. Regarding the study as a whole: An analysis done earlier found most TCR beta V segments productive about 87% or about 30% of the time.

This donor had no CMV serostatus on record. Trimming stripped 2 bases from V and 6 bases from J, with 11 bases between. Germline V lookup: CDR1 LGHNA, CDR2 YNFKEQ. CDR3 size: 13 residues. This clone was recorded only once. As yet, its antigen is unknown. The study ran its PCR with 60 Vbeta and 13 Jbeta primers. The table came from immunoSEQ multiplex PCR; TCRdb's copy has only in-frame clones and leaves some out. The data show about 70,000 clones, about 67% seen once. This sequence joins TRBV4-2 and TRBJ2-7; no definite D call. Sequenced sample: PBMCs. This receptor was obtained from a human donor in good health. The CDR3: CASSQHLGFEQYF. The CDR3 coding sequence is TGTGCCAGCAGCCAACATCTAGGCTTCGAGCAGTACTTC.